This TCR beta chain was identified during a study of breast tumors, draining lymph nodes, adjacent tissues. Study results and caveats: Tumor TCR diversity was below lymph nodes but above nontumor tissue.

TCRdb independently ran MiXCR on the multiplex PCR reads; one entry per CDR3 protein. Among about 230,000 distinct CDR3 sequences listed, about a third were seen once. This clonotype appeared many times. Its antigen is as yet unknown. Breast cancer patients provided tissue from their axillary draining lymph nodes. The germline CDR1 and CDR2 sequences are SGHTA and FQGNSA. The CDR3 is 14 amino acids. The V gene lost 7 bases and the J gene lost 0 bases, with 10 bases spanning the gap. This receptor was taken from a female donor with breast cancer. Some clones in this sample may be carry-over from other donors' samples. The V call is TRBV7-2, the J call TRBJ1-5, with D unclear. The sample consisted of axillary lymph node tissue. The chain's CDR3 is CASTSQPSNQPQHF. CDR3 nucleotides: TGTGCCAGCACCTCTCAGCCTAGCAATCAGCCCCAGCATTTT. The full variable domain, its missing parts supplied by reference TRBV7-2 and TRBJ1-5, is GAGVSQSPSNKVTEKGKDVELRCDPISGHTALYWYRQSLGQGLEFLIYFQGNSAPDKSGLPSDRFSAERTGGSVSTLTIQRTQQEDSAVYLCASTSQPSNQPQHFGDGTRLSIL.